This TCR beta chain was sequenced for a study of T-cell reconstitution after alpha-beta-depleted transplantation in children. Unique molecular identifiers were used to barcode this TCRbeta library. TCRdb re-called the PCR reads with MiXCR, one entry per CDR3 protein. The repertoire holds 440,000 or so distinct CDR3 sequences, with approximately 11% as singletons. This CDR3 is built from 16 residues. Germline V gene sequence: CDR1 DFQATT, CDR2 SNEGSKA (reference sequence). Trimming shortened V by 0 bases and J by 6 bases, and 19 bases separated the two germline ends. This chain links TRBV20-1 with TRBJ2-3, with D possibly matching TRBD1 (5 bases). The input for sequencing was PBMCs from the stem cell graft donor, taken from the stem cell graft. This clonotype was obtained from a human donor who donated a stem cell graft to a child with acute myeloid leukemia. CDR3 coding DNA: TGCAGTGCTAGAGAGACGCGGAAAAGGGGTTGGGATACGCAGTATTTT. Translating it yields CSARETRKRGWDTQYF.